Listed below are T cell receptor beta chains from one sample, sequenced in a study of post-analysis software for immune sequencing data. One entry per CDR3 protein results from TCRdb running MiXCR on the PCR reads. Counted here are approximately 660,000 distinct CDR3 sequences, 59% occurring once; the ten biggest clones make up about 10%. Sample: blood. These receptors were collected from a girl between 2 and 10 years old with multiple sclerosis. The CDR3 runs from the conserved cysteine through the conserved F or W. Size tells how often a clone was seen (once, few, many) or the class of an expanded clone, and some rows leave it out.

v_gene,j_gene,abundance,CDR3aa
TRBV7-8,TRBJ2-1,-,CASSSGLAAYNEQFF
TRBV10-2,TRBJ1-5,few,CASSEPGKHQPQHF
TRBV7-2,TRBJ2-5,-,CASSLNGGGEETQYF
TRBV5-1,TRBJ2-1,-,CASSRQEDEQFF
TRBV27,TRBJ1-2,few,CASRGGYYGYTF
TRBV5-4,TRBJ2-1,once,CASSLSGASWDNEQFF
TRBV6-5,TRBJ2-7,-,CASSYGTGDPYEQYF
TRBV11-2,TRBJ2-1,-,CASSFPDRMEQFF
TRBV6-5,TRBJ2-5,few,CASRGYGETQYF
TRBV6-5,TRBJ2-7,-,CASSLHPQAGSYEQYF
TRBV12-3/TRBV12-4,TRBJ1-1,-,CASSLWTRTEAFF
TRBV6-5,TRBJ2-5,once,CASSYSSMQETQYF
TRBV30,TRBJ2-1,-,CAWTGQNYNEQFF
TRBV18,TRBJ2-7,few,CASSNIVSLPYEQYF
TRBV25-1,TRBJ1-6,-,CASSEGRGRDNSPLHF
TRBV12-3/TRBV12-4,TRBJ1-1,-,CASNQGLNTEAFF
TRBV5-1,TRBJ1-2,-,CAGSRGPGDYGYTF
TRBV12-3/TRBV12-4,TRBJ1-1,few,CASTPGQEKAFF
TRBV6-1,TRBJ1-1,-,CASSELGFTNTEAFF
TRBV6-6,-,-,CASRLGGDRDPSEQYF
TRBV6-1,TRBJ1-2,few,CASSDWTGTPNYGYTF
TRBV11-2,TRBJ2-5,few,CASSPSTGPEETQYF